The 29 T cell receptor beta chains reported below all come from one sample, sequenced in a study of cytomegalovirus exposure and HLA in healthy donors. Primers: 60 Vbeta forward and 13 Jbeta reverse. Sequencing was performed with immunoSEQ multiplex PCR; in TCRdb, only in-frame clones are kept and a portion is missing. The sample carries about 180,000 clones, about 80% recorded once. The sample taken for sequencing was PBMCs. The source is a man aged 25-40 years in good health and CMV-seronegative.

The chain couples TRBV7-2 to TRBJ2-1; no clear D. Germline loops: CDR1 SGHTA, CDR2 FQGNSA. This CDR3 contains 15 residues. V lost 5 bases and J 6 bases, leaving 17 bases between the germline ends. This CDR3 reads CASSVRSSSSNEQFF. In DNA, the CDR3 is TGTGCCAGCAGCGTCCGGAGTAGCAGCTCCAATGAGCAGTTCTTC.

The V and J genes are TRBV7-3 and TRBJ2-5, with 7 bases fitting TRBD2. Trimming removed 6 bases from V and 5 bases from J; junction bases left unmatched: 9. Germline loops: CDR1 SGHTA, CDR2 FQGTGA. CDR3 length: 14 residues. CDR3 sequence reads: CASSYGLEGETQYF. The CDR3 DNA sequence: TGTGCCAGCAGTTACGGACTAGAGGGCGAGACCCAGTACTTC. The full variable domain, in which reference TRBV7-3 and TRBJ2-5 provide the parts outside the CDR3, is GAGVSQTPSNKVTEKGKYVELRCDPISGHTALYWYRQSLGQGPEFLIYFQGTGAADDSGLPNDRFFAVRPEGSVSTLKIQRTERGDSAVYLCASSYGLEGETQYFGPGTRLLVL.

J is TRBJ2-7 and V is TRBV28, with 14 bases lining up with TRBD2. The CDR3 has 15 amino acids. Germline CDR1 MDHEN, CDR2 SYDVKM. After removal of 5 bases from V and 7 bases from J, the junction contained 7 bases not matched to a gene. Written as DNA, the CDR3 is TGTGCCAGCAGTCCGACTAGCGGGGGGGCCCAAGAGCAGTACTTC. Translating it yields CASSPTSGGAQEQYF.

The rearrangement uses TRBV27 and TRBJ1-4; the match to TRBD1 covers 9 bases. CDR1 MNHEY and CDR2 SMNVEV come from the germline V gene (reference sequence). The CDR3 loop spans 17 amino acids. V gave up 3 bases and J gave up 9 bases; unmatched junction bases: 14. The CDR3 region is CASSFSNLGQGRQKLFF. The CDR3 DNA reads TGTGCCAGCAGTTTTTCCAACCTGGGACAGGGTCGTCAAAAACTGTTTTTT.

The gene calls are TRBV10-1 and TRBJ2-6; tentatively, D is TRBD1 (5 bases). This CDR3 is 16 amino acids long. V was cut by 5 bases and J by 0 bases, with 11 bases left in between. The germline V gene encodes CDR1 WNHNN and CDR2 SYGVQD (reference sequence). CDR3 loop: CASSSSTVSGANVLTF. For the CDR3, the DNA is TGCGCCAGCAGTTCGTCGACAGTCTCTGGGGCCAACGTCCTGACTTTC.

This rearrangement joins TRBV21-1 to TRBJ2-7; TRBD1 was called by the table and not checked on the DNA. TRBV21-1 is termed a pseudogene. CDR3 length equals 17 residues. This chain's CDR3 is CADDTTPGQGNCYEQYF. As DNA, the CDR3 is TGTGCCGACGATACCACCCCGGGACAGGGGAATTGCTACGAGCAGTACTTC.

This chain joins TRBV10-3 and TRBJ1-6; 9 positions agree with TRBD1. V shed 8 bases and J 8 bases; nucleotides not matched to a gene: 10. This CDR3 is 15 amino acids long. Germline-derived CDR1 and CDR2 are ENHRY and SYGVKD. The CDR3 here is CAIQGGTGSDSPLHF. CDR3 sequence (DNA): TGTGCCATCCAGGGTGGGACAGGGTCTGATTCACCCCTCCACTTT.

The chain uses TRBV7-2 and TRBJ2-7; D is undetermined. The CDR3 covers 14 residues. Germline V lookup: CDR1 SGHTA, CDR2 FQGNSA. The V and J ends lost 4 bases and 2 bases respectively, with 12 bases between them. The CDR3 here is CASSSNRVPYEQYF. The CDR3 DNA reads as TGTGCCAGCAGCTCAAACCGAGTTCCCTACGAGCAGTACTTC.

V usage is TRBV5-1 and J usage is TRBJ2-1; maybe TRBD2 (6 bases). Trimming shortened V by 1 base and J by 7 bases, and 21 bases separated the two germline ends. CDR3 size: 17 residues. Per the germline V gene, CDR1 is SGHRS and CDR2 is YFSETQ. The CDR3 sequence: CASSLMVLEGRGNEQFF. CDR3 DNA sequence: TGCGCCAGCAGCTTGATGGTTCTGGAGGGCCGGGGAAATGAGCAGTTCTTC.

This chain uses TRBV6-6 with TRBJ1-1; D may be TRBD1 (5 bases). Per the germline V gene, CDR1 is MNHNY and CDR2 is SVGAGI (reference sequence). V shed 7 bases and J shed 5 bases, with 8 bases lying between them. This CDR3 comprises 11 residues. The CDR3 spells CASTGLTEAFF. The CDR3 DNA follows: TGTGCCAGCACAGGGCTGACTGAAGCTTTCTTT.

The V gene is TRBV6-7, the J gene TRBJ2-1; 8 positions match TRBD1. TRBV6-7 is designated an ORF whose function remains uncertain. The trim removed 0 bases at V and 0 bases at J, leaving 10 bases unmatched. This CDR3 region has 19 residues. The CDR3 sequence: CASSYSWTGHPSSYNEQFF. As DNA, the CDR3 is TGTGCCAGCAGTTACTCTTGGACAGGGCACCCGAGCTCCTACAATGAGCAGTTCTTC.

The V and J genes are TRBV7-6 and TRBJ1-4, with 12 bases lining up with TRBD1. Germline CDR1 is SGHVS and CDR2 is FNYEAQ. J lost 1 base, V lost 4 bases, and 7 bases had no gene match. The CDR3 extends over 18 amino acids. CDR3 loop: CASSWDGTGGLTNEKLFF. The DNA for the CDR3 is TGTGCCAGCAGCTGGGACGGGACAGGGGGCTTAACTAATGAAAAACTGTTTTTT.

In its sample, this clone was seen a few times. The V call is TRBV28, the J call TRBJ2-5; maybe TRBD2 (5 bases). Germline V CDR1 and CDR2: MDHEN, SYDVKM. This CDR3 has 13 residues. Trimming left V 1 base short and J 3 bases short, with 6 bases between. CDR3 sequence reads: CASSLSGKETQYF. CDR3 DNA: TGTGCCAGCAGTTTATCCGGGAAAGAGACCCAGTACTTC.

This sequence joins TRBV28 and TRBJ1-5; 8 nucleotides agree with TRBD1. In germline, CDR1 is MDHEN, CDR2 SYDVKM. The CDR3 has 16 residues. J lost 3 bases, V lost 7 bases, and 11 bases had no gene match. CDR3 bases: TGTGCCAGCAAGAAACACACAGGGGGTAACAATCAGCCCCAGCATTTT. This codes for CASKKHTGGNNQPQHF. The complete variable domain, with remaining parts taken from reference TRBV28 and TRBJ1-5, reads DVKVTQSSRYLVKRTGEKVFLECVQDMDHENMFWYRQDPGLGLRLIYFSYDVKMKEKGDIPEGYSVSREKKERFSLILESASTNQTSMYLCASKKHTGGNNQPQHFGDGTRLSIL.

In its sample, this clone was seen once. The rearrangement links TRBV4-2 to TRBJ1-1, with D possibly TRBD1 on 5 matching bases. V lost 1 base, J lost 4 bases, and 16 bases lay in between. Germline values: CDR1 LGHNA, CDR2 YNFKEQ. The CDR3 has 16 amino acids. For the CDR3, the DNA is TGTGCCAGCAGCCAAGGGGTAGGGGCGCGGGGCACTGAAGCTTTCTTT. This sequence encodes CASSQGVGARGTEAFF.

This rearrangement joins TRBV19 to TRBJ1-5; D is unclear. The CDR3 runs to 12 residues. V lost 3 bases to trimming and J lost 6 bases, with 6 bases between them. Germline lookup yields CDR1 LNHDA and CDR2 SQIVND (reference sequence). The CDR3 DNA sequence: TGTGCCAGTAGTATCTTGTCTCAGCCCCAGCATTTT. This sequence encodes CASSILSQPQHF.

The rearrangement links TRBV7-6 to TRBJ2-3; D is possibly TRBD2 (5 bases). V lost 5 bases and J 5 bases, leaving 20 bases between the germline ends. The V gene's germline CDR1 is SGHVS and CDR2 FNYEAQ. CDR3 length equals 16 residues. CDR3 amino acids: CASSLGGGSGLDTQYF. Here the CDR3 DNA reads TGTGCCAGCAGCCTTGGTGGAGGTAGTGGTTTAGATACGCAGTATTTT.

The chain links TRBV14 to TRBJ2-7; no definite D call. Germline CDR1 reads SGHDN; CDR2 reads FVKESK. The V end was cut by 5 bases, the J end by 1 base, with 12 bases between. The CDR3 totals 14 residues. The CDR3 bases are TGTGCCAGCAGCAAAAGACTTCTTTCCTACGAGCAGTACTTC. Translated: CASSKRLLSYEQYF. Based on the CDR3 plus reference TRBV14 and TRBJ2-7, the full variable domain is EAGVTQFPSHSVIEKGQTVTLRCDPISGHDNLYWYRRVMGKEIKFLLHFVKESKQDESGMPNNRFLAERTGGTYSTLKVQPAELEDSGVYFCASSKRLLSYEQYFGPGTRLTVT.

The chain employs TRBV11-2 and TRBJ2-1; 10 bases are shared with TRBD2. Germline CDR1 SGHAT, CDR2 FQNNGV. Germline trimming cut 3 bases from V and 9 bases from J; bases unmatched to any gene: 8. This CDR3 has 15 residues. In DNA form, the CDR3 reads TGTGCCAGCAGCTTTGGGCTAGCGGGAGAAGGTGAGCAGTTCTTC. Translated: CASSFGLAGEGEQFF.

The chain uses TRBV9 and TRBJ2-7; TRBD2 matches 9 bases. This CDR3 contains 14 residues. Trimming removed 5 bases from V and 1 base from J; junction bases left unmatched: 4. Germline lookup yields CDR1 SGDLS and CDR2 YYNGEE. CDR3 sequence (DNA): TGTGCCAGCAGTCGACTAGCGGAGTCCTACGAGCAGTACTTC. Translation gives CASSRLAESYEQYF.

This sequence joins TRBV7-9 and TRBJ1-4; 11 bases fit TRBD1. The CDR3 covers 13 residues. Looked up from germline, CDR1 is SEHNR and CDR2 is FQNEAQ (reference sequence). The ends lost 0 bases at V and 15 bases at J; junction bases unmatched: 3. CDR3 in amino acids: CASSLAGGQGVFF. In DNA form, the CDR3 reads TGTGCCAGCAGCTTAGCCGGGGGACAGGGGGTGTTTTTT.

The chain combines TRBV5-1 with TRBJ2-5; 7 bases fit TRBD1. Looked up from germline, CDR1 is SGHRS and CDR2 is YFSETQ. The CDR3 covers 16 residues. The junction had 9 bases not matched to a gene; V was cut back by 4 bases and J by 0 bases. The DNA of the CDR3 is TGCGCCAGCAGCCCGGGGACAGTGAGAAACCAAGAGACCCAGTACTTC. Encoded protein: CASSPGTVRNQETQYF.

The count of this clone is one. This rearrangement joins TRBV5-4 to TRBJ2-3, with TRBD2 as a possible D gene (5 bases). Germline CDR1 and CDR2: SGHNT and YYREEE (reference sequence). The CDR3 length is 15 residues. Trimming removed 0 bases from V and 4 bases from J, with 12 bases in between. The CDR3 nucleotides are TGTGCCAGCAGCTTGGGGGGAGCCGGCTCAGATACGCAGTATTTT. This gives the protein CASSLGGAGSDTQYF.

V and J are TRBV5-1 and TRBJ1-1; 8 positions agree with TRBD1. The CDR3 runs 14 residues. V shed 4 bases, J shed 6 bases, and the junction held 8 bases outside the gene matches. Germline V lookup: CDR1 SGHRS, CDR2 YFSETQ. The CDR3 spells CASSPDRTGSEAFF. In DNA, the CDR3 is TGCGCCAGCAGCCCAGACCGGACAGGGTCTGAAGCTTTCTTT.

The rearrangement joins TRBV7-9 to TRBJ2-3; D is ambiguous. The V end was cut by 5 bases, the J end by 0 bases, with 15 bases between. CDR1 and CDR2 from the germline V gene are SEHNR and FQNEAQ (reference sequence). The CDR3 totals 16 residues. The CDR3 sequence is CASSGFKAASTDTQYF. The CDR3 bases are TGTGCCAGCAGCGGATTTAAGGCGGCTAGCACAGATACGCAGTATTTT. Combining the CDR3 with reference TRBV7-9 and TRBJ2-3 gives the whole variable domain DTGVSQNPRHKITKRGQNVTFRCDPISEHNRLYWYRQTLGQGPEFLTYFQNEAQLEKSRLLSDRFSAERPKGSFSTLEIQRTEQGDSAMYLCASSGFKAASTDTQYFGPGTRLTVL.

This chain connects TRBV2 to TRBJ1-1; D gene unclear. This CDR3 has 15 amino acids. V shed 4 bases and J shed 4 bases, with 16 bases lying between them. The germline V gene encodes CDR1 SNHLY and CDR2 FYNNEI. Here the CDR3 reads CASSGGRRRGTEAFF. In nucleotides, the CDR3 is TGTGCCAGCAGTGGGGGTCGGAGGCGAGGCACTGAAGCTTTCTTT.

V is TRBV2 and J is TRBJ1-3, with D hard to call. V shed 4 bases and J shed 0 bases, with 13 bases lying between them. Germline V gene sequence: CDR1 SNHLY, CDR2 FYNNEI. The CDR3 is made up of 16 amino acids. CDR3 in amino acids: CASSATWTSSGNTIYF. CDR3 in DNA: TGTGCCAGCAGTGCAACGTGGACTTCCTCTGGAAACACCATATATTTT.

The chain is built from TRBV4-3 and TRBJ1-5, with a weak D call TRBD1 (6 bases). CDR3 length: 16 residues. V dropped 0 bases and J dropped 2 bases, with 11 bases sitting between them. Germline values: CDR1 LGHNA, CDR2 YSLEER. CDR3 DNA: TGCGCCAGCAGCCAAGATGACAAGGGGGGCAATCAGCCCCAGCATTTT. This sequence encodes CASSQDDKGGNQPQHF.

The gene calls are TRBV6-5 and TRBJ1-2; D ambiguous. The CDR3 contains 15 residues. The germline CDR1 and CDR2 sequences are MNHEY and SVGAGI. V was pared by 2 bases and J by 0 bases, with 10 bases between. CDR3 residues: CASSYQRGTNYGYTF. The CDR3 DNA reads TGTGCCAGCAGTTACCAACGAGGCACTAACTATGGCTACACCTTC.